These 6 T cell receptor beta chains share one sample of origin, sequenced in a study of blood T cell repertoires in COVID-19. Clones were read by immunoSEQ multiplex PCR, and TCRdb kept only the in-frame ones, dropping some. The table includes 20,000 to 25,000 clones, about 90% detected once. Sequencing was carried out using peripheral blood. The receptor set was obtained from a human donor in a cohort sampled during active COVID-19.

The rearrangement uses TRBV7-9 and TRBJ2-1, with TRBD2 identical over 12 bases. Trimming cost V 6 bases and J 0 bases; bases outside gene matches: 6. Germline CDR1 reads SEHNR; CDR2 reads FQNEAQ (reference sequence). The CDR3 is made up of 17 amino acids. CDR3 protein: CASRRWTSGISYNEQFF. CDR3 nucleotides: TGTGCCAGCAGAAGATGGACTAGCGGGATCTCCTACAATGAGCAGTTCTTC.

This chain uses TRBV3-1 (or the pseudogene TRBV3-2) with TRBJ2-1; D remains unclear. Germline loops: CDR1 LGHDT, CDR2 YNNKEL (reference sequence). The ends were cut back, 2 bases at V and 7 bases at J, with 6 bases in the middle. The CDR3 has 12 residues. Here the CDR3 reads CASSQKTNEQFF. The DNA of the CDR3 is TGTGCCAGCAGCCAAAAAACAAATGAGCAGTTCTTC.

The chain links TRBV19 to TRBJ2-3, with 10 bases that match TRBD2. The CDR3 length is 17 residues. Trimming took 6 bases from V and 1 from J; bases not matched to a gene: 10. Germline assignment: CDR1 LNHDA and CDR2 SQIVND (reference sequence). The CDR3 spells CASSLLAGTSGTDTQYF. The CDR3 bases are TGTGCCAGTAGCCTACTAGCGGGGACGTCTGGCACAGATACGCAGTATTTT.

J is TRBJ2-3 and V is TRBV7-9; 9 nucleotides agree with TRBD2. Per the germline V gene, CDR1 is SEHNR and CDR2 is FQNEAQ (reference sequence). The CDR3 has 16 residues. J gave up 5 bases and V 5 bases, and 11 bases lay outside the gene matches. The CDR3 region is CASSERLAGVGDTQYF. As DNA, the CDR3 is TGTGCCAGCAGCGAAAGATTAGCGGGAGTGGGAGATACGCAGTATTTT.

The chain links TRBV28 to TRBJ1-6; D uncertain. The V gene lost 5 bases and the J gene lost 13 bases, with 15 bases spanning the gap. Per the germline V gene, CDR1 is MDHEN and CDR2 is SYDVKM. The CDR3 spans 13 residues. Here the CDR3 reads CASSPDGVGPLHF. CDR3 nucleotides: TGTGCCAGCAGTCCTGACGGGGTTGGGCCCCTCCACTTT.

V and J are TRBV7-8 and TRBJ1-6; D remains ambiguous. The CDR3 runs to 16 residues. Germline CDR1 and CDR2: SGHVS and FQNEAQ. The ends were cut back, 5 bases at V and 7 bases at J, with 18 bases in the middle. The CDR3 loop is CASSPTAEGGNSPLHF. For the CDR3, the DNA is TGTGCCAGCAGCCCCACGGCTGAGGGAGGCAATTCACCCCTCCACTTT.